The 8 T cell receptor beta chains below were found in one sample sequenced in a study of blood T cell repertoires in COVID-19. Method: immunoSEQ multiplex PCR; TCRdb's copy keeps in-frame clones and lacks some. The sample contains approximately 160,000 clones, 80% to 90% of which appear only once. Sequenced sample: PBMCs or T cells enriched from blood (not recorded which). These receptor sequences come from a man aged 45-65 years who had recovered from COVID-19.

J is TRBJ1-6 and V is TRBV5-1; D perhaps matches TRBD1 (5 bases). The V end lost 0 bases, the J end lost 7 bases, and 14 bases lay between the germline ends. The CDR3 totals 16 residues. Germline V CDR1 and CDR2: SGHRS, YFSETQ. The CDR3 bases are TGCGCCAGCAGCTTGGGCGTCGGGGGAGGCAATTCACCCCTCCACTTT. Translation: CASSLGVGGGNSPLHF.

This sequence joins TRBV6-2 or TRBV6-3 and TRBJ2-3, with D possibly matching TRBD2 (7 bases). Germline CDR1 is MNHEY and CDR2 is SVGEGT. The ends were cut back, 4 bases at V and 0 bases at J, with 17 bases in the middle. The length of the CDR3 is 17 residues. The CDR3 region has the DNA TGTGCCAGCAGTTTTCGATACGGGGGGCCAAGCACAGATACGCAGTATTTT. Its translation is CASSFRYGGPSTDTQYF.

This clone was detected only once. The V and J genes are TRBV18 and TRBJ2-1; the D gene is possibly TRBD1 (6 bases). V lost 6 bases and J lost 6, with 21 bases in between. CDR3 size: 16 residues. Germline CDR1 and CDR2: KGHSH and LQKENI. DNA of the CDR3: TGTGCCAGCTCTCCCTCTAATGGGGGCCCTGTCAATGAGCAGTTCTTC. Translated, it gives CASSPSNGGPVNEQFF.

This clone was found a few times. V usage is TRBV10-3 and J usage is TRBJ2-1; TRBD1 matches 7 bases. CDR3 length equals 15 residues. V shed 0 bases and J 6 bases; nucleotides not matched to a gene: 5. Germline V gives CDR1 ENHRY, CDR2 SYGVKD. The CDR3 DNA follows: TGTGCCATCAGTGAGTCAGGACAGGCGGGCAATGAGCAGTTCTTC. Amino acid sequence: CAISESGQAGNEQFF.

V gene TRBV7-9 combines with J gene TRBJ2-1; D remains unclear. Trimming removed 1 base at V and 6 bases at J, with 7 bases between. The CDR3 covers 13 residues. Germline V lookup: CDR1 SEHNR, CDR2 FQNEAQ (reference sequence). CDR3 DNA: TGTGCCAGCAGCTTAGGGGCTCTCAATGAGCAGTTCTTC. This sequence encodes CASSLGALNEQFF.

The chain recombines TRBV4-1 with TRBJ2-7; unclear D gene. The CDR3 runs 15 residues. With 1 base removed from V and 0 bases from J, the gap between germline ends came to 10 bases. Germline V CDR1 and CDR2: MGHRA, YSYEKL. CDR3 nucleotide sequence: TGCGCCAGCAGCCAAGCATCTGTGAGCTCCTACGAGCAGTACTTC. It specifies CASSQASVSSYEQYF.

The chain has TRBV12-5 and TRBJ1-2; D might be TRBD1 (5 bases). V lost 5 bases and J 3 bases, leaving 10 bases between the germline ends. This CDR3 is 13 amino acids long. Germline CDR1 is LGHNT and CDR2 is FRNRAP. CDR3 DNA: TGTGCTAGTGGTCAGGGTCTCGACTATGGCTACACCTTC. Residues: CASGQGLDYGYTF. Full variable domain (rest looked up from reference TRBV12-5 and TRBJ1-2): DARVTQTPRHKVTEMGQEVTMRCQPILGHNTVFWYRQTMMQGLELLAYFRNRAPLDDSGMPKDRFSAEMPDATLATLKIQPSEPRDSAVYFCASGQGLDYGYTFGSGTRLTVV.

V usage is TRBV19 and J usage is TRBJ1-4; perhaps TRBD1 as D (6 bases). Germline CDR1 and CDR2: LNHDA and SQIVND (reference sequence). This CDR3 comprises 17 residues. The V end was cut by 1 base, the J end by 8 bases, with 20 bases between. CDR3 in DNA: TGTGCCAGTAGTATAGTGCAAACAGGGTTCCGAGGGGAAAAACTGTTTTTT. It translates to CASSIVQTGFRGEKLFF.